This T cell receptor (beta chain) was captured by sequencing in a study of blood T cell repertoires in COVID-19. Study as a whole: Some COVID-19 samples were acute and others convalescent; all came from the United States, Italy and Spain. The cDNA or gDNA used as material had been derived from T cells, B-cell-depleted T cells, or PBMCs.

Libraries were prepared by immunoSEQ multiplex PCR; TCRdb keeps only in-frame clonotypes and omits some of them. The table has over 250,000 clones, around four fifths seen once. This clone turned up a few times. The receptor's source is a woman aged 50 to 60 who had recovered from COVID-19. Sequencing was performed on peripheral blood.

The CDR3 nucleotides are TGTGCCAGCAGTGAAGCGGGGGACAGGAAAATCTATGGCTACACCTTC. This encodes CASSEAGDRKIYGYTF. V and J are TRBV6-1 and TRBJ1-2; TRBD1 matches 8 bases. With V trimmed by 0 bases and J by 4 bases, 7 bases remained unmatched. Germline CDR1 reads MNHNS; CDR2 reads SASEGT. The CDR3 covers 16 residues.